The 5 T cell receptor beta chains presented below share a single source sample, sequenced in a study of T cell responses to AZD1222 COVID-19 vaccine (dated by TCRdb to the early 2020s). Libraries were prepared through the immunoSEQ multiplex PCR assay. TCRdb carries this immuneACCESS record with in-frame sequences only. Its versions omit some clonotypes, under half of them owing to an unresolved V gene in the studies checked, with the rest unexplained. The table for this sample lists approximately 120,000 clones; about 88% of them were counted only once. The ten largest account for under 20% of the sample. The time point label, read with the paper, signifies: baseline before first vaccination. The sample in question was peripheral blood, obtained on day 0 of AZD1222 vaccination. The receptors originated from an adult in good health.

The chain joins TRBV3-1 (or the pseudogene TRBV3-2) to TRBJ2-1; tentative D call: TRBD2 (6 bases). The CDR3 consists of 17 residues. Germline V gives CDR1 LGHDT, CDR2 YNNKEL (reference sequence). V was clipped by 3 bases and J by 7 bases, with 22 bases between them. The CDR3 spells CASSQMSWGVLGNEQFF. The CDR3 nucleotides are TGTGCCAGCAGCCAGATGAGTTGGGGGGTTTTAGGGAATGAGCAGTTCTTC.

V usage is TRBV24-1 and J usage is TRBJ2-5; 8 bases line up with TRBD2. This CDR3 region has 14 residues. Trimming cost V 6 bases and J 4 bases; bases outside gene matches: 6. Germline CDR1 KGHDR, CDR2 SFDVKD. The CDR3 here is CATSNGRAVETQYF. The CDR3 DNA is TGTGCCACCAGTAACGGGAGGGCCGTAGAGACCCAGTACTTC.

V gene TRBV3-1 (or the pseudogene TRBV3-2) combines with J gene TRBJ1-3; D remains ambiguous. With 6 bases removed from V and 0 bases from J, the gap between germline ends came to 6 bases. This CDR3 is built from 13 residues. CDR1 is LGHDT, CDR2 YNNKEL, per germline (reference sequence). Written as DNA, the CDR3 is TGTGCCAGCAGGAAAGCCTCTGGAAACACCATATATTTT. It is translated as CASRKASGNTIYF.

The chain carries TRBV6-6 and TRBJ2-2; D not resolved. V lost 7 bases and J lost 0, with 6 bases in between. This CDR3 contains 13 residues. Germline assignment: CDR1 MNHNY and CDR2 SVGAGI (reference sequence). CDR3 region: CASIPPNTGELFF. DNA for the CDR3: TGTGCCAGCATTCCCCCGAACACCGGGGAGCTGTTTTTT.

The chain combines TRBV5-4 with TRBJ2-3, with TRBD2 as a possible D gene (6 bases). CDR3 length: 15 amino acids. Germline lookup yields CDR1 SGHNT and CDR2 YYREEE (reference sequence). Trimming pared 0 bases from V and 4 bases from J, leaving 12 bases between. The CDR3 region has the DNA TGTGCCAGCAGCTTGGATTGGGGGGATCCAGATACGCAGTATTTT. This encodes CASSLDWGDPDTQYF.